This T cell receptor (beta chain) emerged from a study of Tregs in tolerant kidney transplant recipients. Remarks on this clone: Its specificity is not known.

The CDR3 totals 14 residues. Between the trimmed V and J ends, which lost 4 bases and 9 bases, there was a span of 19 bases. CDR1 is SGHDT, CDR2 YYEEEE, per germline. The protocol was immunoSEQ multiplex PCR, while the TCRdb copy is restricted to in-frame clones and leaves out a portion. Of approximately 100,000 clones in the sample, 80% to 95% are singletons; the top ten hold 0.46%. Findings and caveats of the study: Nucleotide sequences could not be compared across some patients' samples due to primer changes. In tolerant patients, donor-specific Tregs outgrew total Tregs, suggesting antigen-driven expansion.

The sequence was obtained from a human donor who received a combined kidney and bone marrow transplant. The chain combines TRBV5-6 with TRBJ1-2; D remains unclear. Specimen: CD4+ T cells from blood, collected before the transplant. The CDR3 loop reads CASSPTTPTMSYTF. The CDR3 region has the DNA TGTGCCAGCAGCCCTACGACCCCCACTATGAGCTACACCTTC.